Sequencing of this T cell receptor beta chain was carried out in a study of T-cell memory formation after mild COVID-19. Study as a whole: Each donor largely had its own TCR clusters. Whole-study results and caveats: Memory sampled before infection contained some responding clones, suggesting cross-reactive memory joined. Still unconfirmed is whether the second-wave clones peaking on day 37 recognized SARS-CoV-2.

A single record per CDR3 protein comes from TCRdb applying MiXCR to the 5' RACE reads. The sample lists about 110,000 distinct CDR3 sequences, about 15% seen once, with 39% in the top ten. This clonotype was found a few times. What it binds is not known. Germline V lookup: CDR1 SGHTA, CDR2 FQGNSA. CDR3 length equals 15 residues. The V and J ends lost 7 bases and 1 base respectively, with 15 bases between them. The sequenced sample was PBMCs or a T cell subset sorted from them (not recorded which). This clonotype was obtained from a man between 18 and 29 years old who had mild COVID-19 (a few samples of this study predate the infection). Cell type and time point are not known. The rearrangement links TRBV7-2 to TRBJ2-3; TRBD1 is a possible D gene (6 bases). This CDR3 reads CASTIPGHRTDTQYF. In nucleotides, the CDR3 is TGTGCCAGCACTATTCCGGGACACCGCACAGATACGCAGTATTTT.